This passage covers 23 T cell receptor beta chains from one sample sequenced in a study of T cell clonality in common variable immunodeficiency. The assay was immunoSEQ multiplex PCR, and TCRdb's table has in-frame clones only and misses some. The sample was found to contain tens of thousands of clones, and every one recurs. Sequences were obtained from peripheral blood mononuclear cells. Every receptor here comes from a person between 18 and 70 years old in good health.

The table lists this clone with many counts. The missing CDR3 end, 3 residues past where the read stops, is filled in from the germline J gene. The chain combines TRBV5-1 with TRBJ2-5; D is undetermined. The CDR3 consists of 14 residues. Trimming stripped 5 bases from V and 2 bases from J, with 13 bases between. Germline V gene lookup returns CDR1 SGHRS and CDR2 YFSETQ. The CDR3 DNA, read in part, is TGCGCCAGCAGTCGAGCGACTGGTCAAGAGACC. Translating gives CASSRATGQET. The full CDR3 protein is CASSRATGQETQYF.

There are many counts of this clone. Sequencing ends 3 residues short of the CDR3 end; the germline J gene provides the rest. This chain joins TRBV2 and TRBJ2-7, with D tentatively TRBD1 (6 bases). CDR1 is SNHLY, CDR2 FYNNEI, per germline. The CDR3 length is 12 residues. V was trimmed by 6 bases and J by 2 bases, leaving 8 bases between them. Here the CDR3 reads CASSRTAYEQYF. CDR3 DNA (partial): TGTGCCAGCAGCCGGACAGCCTACGAG.

This clone was counted many times. The read ends 3 residues early relative to the CDR3; the germline J gene fills the gap. The chain recombines TRBV2 with TRBJ2-4, with 8 positions matching TRBD2. Germline CDR1 SNHLY, CDR2 FYNNEI. The CDR3 consists of 15 residues. Trimming removed 3 bases from V and 6 bases from J; junction bases left unmatched: 7. The sequenced part of the CDR3 DNA is TGTGCCAGCAGTGACCTTAGCGGGGCGGGAAACATT. It is translated as CASSDLSGAGNI. The whole CDR3 is CASSDLSGAGNIQYF.

This clone was counted ten times or more. The CDR3 is cut off 3 residues early in the read; its end comes from the germline J gene. J is TRBJ1-2 and V is TRBV7-2; no reliable D call. Germline CDR1 is SGHTA and CDR2 is FQGNSA. The CDR3 spans 14 residues. With 2 bases removed from V and 4 bases from J, the gap between germline ends came to 11 bases. CDR3 residues: CASSLIQTSYGYTF. The sequenced part of the CDR3 DNA is TGTGCCAGCAGCTTAATTCAGACAAGCTATGGC.

This clone was observed many times. The read finishes 3 residues shy of the CDR3 end, and the germline J gene is used to complete it. V gene TRBV7-8 combines with J gene TRBJ1-1, with TRBD1 identical over 7 bases. CDR1 is SGHVS, CDR2 FQNEAQ, per germline. J gave up 0 bases and V 4 bases, and 8 bases lay outside the gene matches. CDR3 length equals 16 residues. The part of the CDR3 DNA that was read is TGTGCCAGCAGCTATTCTCAAGGGGGCTTGAACACTGAA. Residues: CASSYSQGGLNTE. The CDR3 in its entirety is CASSYSQGGLNTEAFF. Full variable domain (missing parts from reference TRBV7-8 and TRBJ1-1): GAGVSQSPRYKVAKRGQDVALRCDPISGHVSLFWYQQALGQGPEFLTYFQNEAQLDKSGLPSDRFFAERPEGSVSTLKIQRTQQEDSAVYLCASSYSQGGLNTEAFFGQGTRLTVV.

This clone appeared many times. The read gets to within 3 residues of the CDR3 end, and the germline J gene fills in the rest. This chain joins TRBV11-3 and TRBJ1-1, with D unresolved. Germline V CDR1 and CDR2: SGHNT, YENEEA. The CDR3 runs to 15 residues. With 8 bases removed from V and 1 base from J, the gap between germline ends came to 17 bases. CDR3 residues: CASYDIRLPNTEAFF. Incomplete CDR3 DNA: TGTGCCAGCTATGATATCAGGCTCCCGAACACTGAA.

This clone has more than one count but fewer than ten. The observed sequence ends 3 residues before the CDR3 terminus, with the missing tail filled in from the germline J gene. The J gene is TRBJ1-4, the V gene TRBV19, with D perhaps matching TRBD1 (6 bases). The CDR3 consists of 14 residues. The germline CDR1 and CDR2 sequences are LNHDA and SQIVND (reference sequence). Incomplete CDR3 DNA: TGTGCCAGTAGCGGCGGACAGACTAATTCACCA. Its translation: CASSGGQTNSP. The whole CDR3 sequence reads CASSGGQTNSPLFF.

As regards this clone: The missing CDR3 end, 3 residues past where the read stops, is filled in from the germline J gene. The V gene is TRBV30, the J gene TRBJ1-2; D is possibly TRBD1 (6 bases). The germline V gene encodes CDR1 GTSNPN and CDR2 SVGIG (reference sequence). The CDR3 is 16 residues long. CDR3 in amino acids: CAWSGVAGGANNDYTF. The sequenced CDR3 bases are TGTGCCTGGAGTGGGGTAGCGGGGGGCGCTAACAATGAC.

This clone was detected many times. The observed sequence ends 3 residues before the CDR3 terminus, with the missing tail filled in from the germline J gene. V gene TRBV2 combines with J gene TRBJ2-1, with 11 bases lining up with TRBD2. There are 16 residues in the CDR3. Germline CDR1 SNHLY, CDR2 FYNNEI. Unmatched junction bases numbered 7, after V lost 0 bases and J lost 9 bases. CDR3 in amino acids: CASSEASGRAGGEQFF. The sequenced part of the CDR3 DNA is TGTGCCAGCAGTGAAGCTAGCGGGAGGGCCGGAGGTGAG.

This clone has at least ten counts. The sequence runs out 3 residues before the end of the CDR3; the remainder is reconstructed from the germline J gene. The V gene is TRBV29-1, the J gene TRBJ2-1; no clear D gene. V shed 4 bases and J shed 5 bases, with 3 bases lying between them. The germline V gene has CDR1 SQVTM and CDR2 ANQGSEA. There are 10 residues in the CDR3. CDR3 bases read: TGCAGCGTTGTAAACAATGAG. It yields the protein CSVVNNE. The full CDR3 reads CSVVNNEQFF.

This clone was counted ten times or more. The read ends 3 residues before the CDR3 terminus; that terminus is restored from the germline J gene. The V call is TRBV18, the J call TRBJ2-1; D might be TRBD2 (7 bases). V lost 6 bases and J lost 4, with 19 bases in between. The CDR3 totals 16 residues. The germline CDR1 and CDR2 sequences are KGHSH and LQKENI. CDR3 DNA (partial): TGTGCCAGCTCCCCGGAAGGGGGGGGGCCTTACAATGAG. It is translated as CASSPEGGGPYNE. The entire CDR3 sequence reads CASSPEGGGPYNEQFF.

Remarks on this clone: The read gets to within 3 residues of the CDR3 end, and the germline J gene fills in the rest. The V and J genes are TRBV20-1 and TRBJ2-1; no definite D call. Germline V gene lookup returns CDR1 DFQATT and CDR2 SNEGSKA (reference sequence). The V gene lost 3 bases and the J gene lost 1 base, with 13 bases spanning the gap. The CDR3 consists of 15 residues. The covered CDR3 bases are TGCAGTGCTAGTCGGCAGGTTGGGTCCTACAATGAG. Protein product: CSASRQVGSYNE. The CDR3 in full is CSASRQVGSYNEQFF.

This clone was seen repeatedly, ten times or more. The read gets to within 3 residues of the CDR3 end, and the germline J gene fills in the rest. The chain couples TRBV6-4 to TRBJ1-1, with D perhaps matching TRBD1 (6 bases). Germline V lookup: CDR1 MRHNA, CDR2 SNTAGT. This CDR3 contains 14 residues. Deletions cut 4 bases from V and 2 bases from J, with 11 bases between. CDR3 region: CASSVDRVNTEAFF. CDR3 DNA (partial): TGTGCCAGCAGTGTGGACAGAGTTAACACTGAA.

Ten or more counts support this clone. The read terminates 3 residues before the CDR3 end, so the remaining end is supplied by the germline J gene. The V gene is TRBV6-2 or TRBV6-3, the J gene TRBJ2-3; 9 nucleotides match TRBD2. CDR3 length: 13 amino acids. Unmatched junction bases numbered 4, after V lost 11 bases and J lost 1 base. The V gene's germline CDR1 is MNHEY and CDR2 SVGEGT. CDR3 bases read: TGTGCCGGCGGGAGGGCCGGCACAGATACG. As protein: CAGGRAGTDT. The full CDR3 is CAGGRAGTDTQYF.

A note on this clone: A junction end diverges from the germline sequence, so it may reflect a read error. The CDR3 goes on 3 residues after the read ends, and that part is filled in from the germline J gene. The sample holds other DNA sequences that translate to the same CDR3. The rearrangement joins TRBV5-1 to TRBJ1-6; 7 bases match TRBD1. Germline V gene sequence: CDR1 SGHRS, CDR2 YFSETQ. CDR3 size: 16 residues. The CDR3 bases that were read are TGCGCCAGCAGCCCCCAGGTGGCAGGGGGTAATTCGCCC. Its protein is CASSPQVAGGNSP. The full CDR3 protein is CASSPQVAGGNSPLHF.

This clone was found a few times. Read sequence stops 3 residues before the CDR3 end, and the germline J gene provides the missing end. V is TRBV7-9 and J is TRBJ1-2, with a possible D match to TRBD1 (6 bases). CDR1 SEHNR and CDR2 FQNEAQ come from the germline V gene (reference sequence). The CDR3 loop spans 15 amino acids. The CDR3 loop reads CASSTFRDKYNDYTF. CDR3 DNA (partial): TGTGCCAGCAGTACCTTTAGGGACAAGTACAATGAC.

In this sample, this clone turned up many times. From the germline J gene comes the end of the CDR3, since the read stops 3 residues before it. The chain couples TRBV30 to TRBJ1-1; TRBD1 agrees at 7 bases. Germline lookup yields CDR1 GTSNPN and CDR2 SVGIG (reference sequence). The ends lost 3 bases at V and 0 bases at J; junction bases unmatched: 4. The CDR3 is made up of 14 amino acids. The CDR3: CAWSDGQVNTEAFF. Partial CDR3 DNA: TGTGCCTGGAGCGACGGACAGGTGAACACTGAA.

Remarks on this clone: The read terminates 3 residues ahead of where the CDR3 ends, so the germline J gene completes it. This chain connects TRBV5-5 to TRBJ2-7, with 8 bases that match TRBD1. CDR3 length: 14 amino acids. The germline gives CDR1 SGHKS, CDR2 YYEKEE (reference sequence). V dropped 3 bases and J dropped 1; count of bases not matched to a gene: 3. CDR3 bases read: TGTGCCAGCAGCTCCGGGACAGGTTCCTACGAG. It specifies CASSSGTGSYE. The entire CDR3 protein is CASSSGTGSYEQYF.

This clone was counted at least ten times. The read comes to an end 3 residues before the CDR3 does, leaving the germline J gene to fill in the end. The gene calls are TRBV2 and TRBJ2-3; 9 positions match TRBD2. The CDR3 consists of 14 residues. The germline V gene has CDR1 SNHLY and CDR2 FYNNEI. Trimming took 6 bases from V and 5 from J; bases not matched to a gene: 6. CDR3 DNA (partial): TGTGCCAGCAGGCCGGGACTAGCAGGAGATACG. Translating gives CASRPGLAGDT. The whole CDR3 sequence is CASRPGLAGDTQYF.

This clone was seen many times. The CDR3 end is not reached by the read, which stops 3 residues before it; the germline J gene fills it in. This chain joins TRBV28 and TRBJ1-2; possible D gene TRBD1, 6 bases. Germline V gene lookup returns CDR1 MDHEN and CDR2 SYDVKM. The V gene lost 6 bases and the J gene lost 2 bases, with 13 bases spanning the gap. The length of the CDR3 is 14 residues. CDR3 in amino acids: CASRTLQGNYGYTF. Incomplete CDR3 DNA: TGTGCCAGCAGGACTCTTCAGGGGAACTATGGC.

This clone was counted at least ten times. The CDR3 end falls 3 residues outside the read, so it is completed with the germline J gene. This chain links TRBV7-3 with TRBJ2-2, with 8 positions matching TRBD2. This CDR3 has 17 residues. The trim removed 5 bases at V and 7 bases at J, leaving 15 bases unmatched. Germline CDR1 SGHTA, CDR2 FQGTGA. The sequenced CDR3 bases are TGTGCCAGCAGCCCGCGCCAAGCGGGAGAAAAGGGCGGGGAG. Translation: CASSPRQAGEKGGE. The entire CDR3 protein is CASSPRQAGEKGGELFF.

Incomplete CDR3 DNA: TGCAGTGCTTTCGGGACAGGGGGCACTGAA. It specifies CSAFGTGGTE. The whole CDR3 protein is CSAFGTGGTEAFF. The V and J genes are TRBV20-1 and TRBJ1-1; 11 nucleotides line up with TRBD1. The read finishes 3 residues shy of the CDR3 end, and the germline J gene is used to complete it. The CDR3 has 13 amino acids. Germline trimming cut 5 bases from V and 4 bases from J; bases unmatched to any gene: 3. CDR1 is DFQATT and CDR2 is SNEGSKA in the germline V gene (reference sequence).

This clone was recorded at least ten times. The sequenced part of the CDR3 DNA is TGTGCCAGCAGCTTAACCGGTTTCGATGGC. Its translation is CASSLTGFDG. The whole CDR3 reads CASSLTGFDGYTF. This chain links TRBV7-3 with TRBJ1-2; D gene uncertain. The read terminates 3 residues before the CDR3 end, so the remaining end is supplied by the germline J gene. Germline V gives CDR1 SGHTA, CDR2 FQGTGA. V dropped 0 bases and J dropped 6 bases, with 8 bases sitting between them. CDR3 size: 13 residues.